This T cell receptor (beta chain) was captured by sequencing in a study of T cell changes during pregnancy in multiple sclerosis. The CDR3 runs to 13 residues. The V end was cut by 0 bases, the J end by 7 bases, with 12 bases between. Germline-derived CDR1 and CDR2 are GTSNPN and SVGIG (reference sequence). This clone has more than one count but fewer than ten. Method: immunoSEQ multiplex PCR; TCRdb's copy keeps in-frame clones and lacks some. The sample consists of tens of thousands of clones, around 94% of them appearing once. The chain is built from TRBV30 and TRBJ1-1; no clear D gene. This material consisted of peripheral blood, taken in the third trimester of pregnancy. The receptor was isolated from a female donor with multiple sclerosis, enrolled in a pregnancy study. The CDR3 is CAWSVSGAYEAFF. The CDR3 DNA reads as TGTGCCTGGAGTGTATCTGGAGCCTATGAAGCTTTCTTT.